Listed here are 29 T cell receptor beta chains from one sample, sequenced in a study of cytomegalovirus exposure and HLA in healthy donors. TCRdb keeps only in-frame clones here, not all; method: immunoSEQ multiplex PCR. The sample lists about 66,000 clones, around 96% seen once, with approximately 1% in the top ten. The sample was PBMCs. These receptors originate from a young man in good health and CMV-seronegative.

The sample holds one count of this clone. The rearrangement joins TRBV19 to TRBJ1-5; D may be TRBD1 (6 bases). The germline CDR1 and CDR2 sequences are LNHDA and SQIVND (reference sequence). There are 16 residues in the CDR3. The V end was cut by 6 bases, the J end by 1 base, with 16 bases between. The CDR3 bases are TGTGCCAGTAGCAAATACCGGGACACCAGCAATCAGCCCCAGCATTTT. It yields the protein CASSKYRDTSNQPQHF.

Only one count was recorded for this clone. The genes are TRBV7-2 and TRBJ2-3, with 12 bases that match TRBD2. The germline V gene encodes CDR1 SGHTA and CDR2 FQGNSA. This CDR3 is 15 amino acids long. The junction had 4 bases not matched to a gene; V was cut back by 3 bases and J by 6 bases. CDR3 DNA: TGTGCCAGCAGCTTCACTAGCGGGAGGTCGGATACGCAGTATTTT. Translating it yields CASSFTSGRSDTQYF.

The count of this clone is one. The chain couples TRBV4-1 to TRBJ2-2, with no clear D. V was trimmed by 1 base and J by 5 bases, leaving 17 bases between them. Germline CDR1 MGHRA, CDR2 YSYEKL. This CDR3 comprises 17 residues. In nucleotides, the CDR3 is TGCGCCAGCAGCCAAGTAACCAGCCAGGTGATGACCGGGGAGCTGTTTTTT. This translates into CASSQVTSQVMTGELFF.

The V gene is TRBV2, the J gene TRBJ2-1; 7 nucleotides line up with TRBD1. V gave up 5 bases and J gave up 5 bases; unmatched junction bases: 6. CDR1 is SNHLY and CDR2 is FYNNEI in the germline V gene. The CDR3 is 14 amino acids. CDR3 in DNA: TGTGCCAGCAGTTACATACAGGGGAACAATGAGCAGTTCTTC. This sequence encodes CASSYIQGNNEQFF.

The chain combines TRBV29-1 with TRBJ2-1, with unresolved D. CDR1 and CDR2 from the germline V gene are SQVTM and ANQGSEA. V was trimmed by 4 bases and J by 6 bases, leaving 16 bases between them. CDR3 size: 14 residues. In DNA form, the CDR3 reads TGCAGCGTTGTTGTCCCCGGGTTAGGCAATGAGCAGTTCTTC. Its translation is CSVVVPGLGNEQFF.

This chain joins TRBV28 and TRBJ1-4, with 8 bases matching TRBD1. V shed 5 bases, J shed 8 bases, and the junction held 13 bases outside the gene matches. This CDR3 is built from 16 residues. Germline V lookup: CDR1 MDHEN, CDR2 SYDVKM. The CDR3 loop reads CASSPGTGTGEEKLFF. The CDR3 DNA reads as TGTGCCAGCAGTCCGGGGACAGGCACCGGGGAGGAAAAACTGTTTTTT.

The table lists this clone with a count of one. CDR3 bases: TGTGCCAGCAGTTTAATTAGCGACGAGCAGTACTTC. The encoded protein is CASSLISDEQYF. V usage is TRBV27 and J usage is TRBJ2-7, with D tentatively TRBD2 (5 bases). This CDR3 spans 12 amino acids. Trimming took off 2 bases at V and 5 bases at J, with 7 bases between the two ends. CDR1 MNHEY and CDR2 SMNVEV come from the germline V gene (reference sequence).

The chain couples TRBV5-5 to TRBJ2-3; D perhaps matches TRBD2 (6 bases). The CDR3 extends over 18 amino acids. Germline V gene sequence: CDR1 SGHKS, CDR2 YYEKEE (reference sequence). The ends were cut back, 5 bases at V and 0 bases at J, with 22 bases in the middle. CDR3 protein: CASRRYRGSGSSTDTQYF. The CDR3 DNA reads TGTGCCAGCAGACGATACCGCGGTAGCGGCAGTAGCACAGATACGCAGTATTTT.

This chain connects TRBV19 to TRBJ2-1; the match to TRBD1 covers 9 bases. Per the germline V gene, CDR1 is LNHDA and CDR2 is SQIVND (reference sequence). This CDR3 region has 14 residues. J gave up 8 bases and V 3 bases, and 5 bases lay outside the gene matches. As DNA, the CDR3 is TGTGCCAGTAGTATTGCCGGGGACAGGGATGAGCAGTTCTTC. Its translation: CASSIAGDRDEQFF.

V is TRBV21-1 and J is TRBJ2-3; TRBD1 is taken as the D call from the table, unchecked against the DNA. TRBV21-1 is a recognized pseudogene. The CDR3 runs 20 residues. This CDR3 is CASNQRGREVDTQYPASQYF. CDR3 bases: TGTGCCAGCAACCAAAGGGGGCGGGAAGTAGATACGCAGTATCCGGCTTCGCAGTATTTT.

The chain employs TRBV5-1 and TRBJ1-2; D is ambiguous. Between the trimmed V and J ends, which lost 0 bases and 3 bases, there was a span of 15 bases. CDR1 and CDR2 from the germline V gene are SGHRS and YFSETQ. The CDR3 is 16 residues long. The CDR3 is CASSLALPGWDYGYTF. For the CDR3, the DNA is TGCGCCAGCAGCTTGGCTCTCCCGGGTTGGGACTATGGCTACACCTTC.

The chain is built from TRBV19 and TRBJ2-1, with TRBD2 as a possible D gene (5 bases). Per the germline V gene, CDR1 is LNHDA and CDR2 is SQIVND (reference sequence). V gave up 3 bases and J gave up 4 bases, with 13 bases separating them. This CDR3 comprises 15 residues. The CDR3 nucleotides are TGTGCCAGTAGTATGGTAAGCGGAGGATACAATGAGCAGTTCTTC. Translation gives CASSMVSGGYNEQFF.

V and J are TRBV27 and TRBJ2-7; D gene unclear. The germline CDR1 and CDR2 sequences are MNHEY and SMNVEV (reference sequence). The CDR3 sequence is 15 residues long. The V and J ends lost 4 bases and 0 bases respectively, with 13 bases between them. The CDR3 DNA follows: TGTGCCAGCAGTTCGATCGTGGAGACCTCCTACGAGCAGTACTTC. Translated, it gives CASSSIVETSYEQYF.

This clone was seen a single time. The J gene is TRBJ2-5, the V gene TRBV5-6; weak D call: TRBD2 (6 bases). V lost 2 bases and J 0 bases, leaving 11 bases between the germline ends. This CDR3 spans 15 amino acids. Per the germline V gene, CDR1 is SGHDT and CDR2 is YYEEEE. The CDR3 sequence: CASSLRDWYQETQYF. DNA of the CDR3: TGTGCCAGCAGCTTACGGGACTGGTACCAAGAGACCCAGTACTTC.

This clone was detected a few times. The chain couples TRBV11-1 to TRBJ2-7; possibly TRBD2 for D (5 bases). CDR3 length equals 16 residues. Germline CDR1 SGHAT, CDR2 FQDESV (reference sequence). V was cut by 4 bases and J by 2 bases, with 18 bases left in between. The CDR3 sequence: CASSYGRLADTYEQYF. The CDR3 DNA sequence: TGTGCCAGCAGCTATGGCCGTCTAGCTGATACCTACGAGCAGTACTTC.

This chain joins TRBV7-2 and TRBJ2-2; possible D gene TRBD2, 5 bases. The CDR3 loop spans 16 amino acids. The germline gives CDR1 SGHTA, CDR2 FQGNSA. With 5 bases removed from V and 2 bases from J, the gap between germline ends came to 15 bases. The CDR3 DNA reads as TGTGCCAGCAGCCCCACCTCGGGGATCAACACCGGGGAGCTGTTTTTT. Translated, it gives CASSPTSGINTGELFF.

CDR3 in DNA: TGTGCCAGCAGTCCAGCGGGTCACACAGATACGCAGTATTTT. Amino acid sequence: CASSPAGHTDTQYF. The chain links TRBV27 to TRBJ2-3, with D maybe TRBD2 (6 bases). Germline values: CDR1 MNHEY, CDR2 SMNVEV (reference sequence). The CDR3 has 14 residues. With 5 bases removed from V and 2 bases from J, the gap between germline ends came to 11 bases.

The V gene is TRBV6-1, the J gene TRBJ2-7, with D maybe TRBD2 (6 bases). Trimming pared 6 bases from V and 1 base from J, leaving 13 bases between. This CDR3 spans 14 amino acids. CDR1 is MNHNS, CDR2 SASEGT, per germline. CDR3 sequence reads: CASSLGLPSYEQYF. The CDR3 nucleotides read TGTGCCAGCAGCTTGGGACTCCCTTCCTACGAGCAGTACTTC.

V is TRBV5-1 and J is TRBJ1-3; the match to TRBD1 covers 9 bases. CDR3 size: 16 residues. In germline, CDR1 is SGHRS, CDR2 YFSETQ. The V gene end was trimmed by 3 bases and the J gene end by 3 bases; junction bases not matched to a gene: 7. DNA for the CDR3: TGCGCCAGCAGCTCCAAACAGGGGGCGCTTGGAAACACCATATATTTT. It specifies CASSSKQGALGNTIYF.

The chain carries TRBV18 and TRBJ2-7, with D perhaps TRBD1 (6 bases). The V and J ends lost 2 bases and 2 bases respectively, with 16 bases between them. The CDR3 spans 16 residues. Germline V gene data show CDR1 as KGHSH and CDR2 as LQKENI. CDR3 coding DNA: TGTGCCAGCTCACCAACCACCAGGACAGATACCTACGAGCAGTACTTC. It encodes CASSPTTRTDTYEQYF.

CDR3 coding DNA: TGCGCCAGCAGCCAAGGATGGGGGGTAGCGGGCTACGAGCAGTACTTC. Translating it yields CASSQGWGVAGYEQYF. J is TRBJ2-7 and V is TRBV4-1; TRBD2 matches at 7 bases. The CDR3 sequence is 16 residues long. The germline gives CDR1 MGHRA, CDR2 YSYEKL. J was trimmed by 3 bases and V by 1 base; bases with no gene match: 9.

In DNA form, the CDR3 reads TGTGCCAGCAGTTACTCAATATCAGGTAGAGAGACCCAGTACTTC. Translating gives CASSYSISGRETQYF. The V call is TRBV28, the J call TRBJ2-5; D is ambiguous. The CDR3 is made up of 15 amino acids. Trimming stripped 4 bases from V and 4 bases from J, with 16 bases between. Germline V gene data show CDR1 as MDHEN and CDR2 as SYDVKM.

The rearrangement uses TRBV5-5 and TRBJ2-7, with D possibly TRBD2 on 5 matching bases. V was cut by 2 bases and J by 3 bases, with 6 bases left in between. This CDR3 has 12 residues. Germline V lookup: CDR1 SGHKS, CDR2 YYEKEE (reference sequence). CDR3 in DNA: TGTGCCAGCAGCTTCCGGGACTACGAGCAGTACTTC. It specifies CASSFRDYEQYF.

The CDR3 coding sequence is TGCGCCAGCAGTGAGCATTACAGATCCCAAGAGACCCAGTACTTC. It encodes CASSEHYRSQETQYF. V gene TRBV10-1 combines with J gene TRBJ2-5, with no clear D. Germline values: CDR1 WNHNN, CDR2 SYGVQD (reference sequence). The CDR3 sequence is 15 residues long. The V end was cut by 2 bases, the J end by 1 base, with 11 bases between.

This clone was seen only once. CDR3 sequence: CASSPGQGIPYEQYF. For the CDR3, the DNA is TGTGCCAGCAGCCCTGGACAGGGTATACCCTACGAGCAGTACTTC. The chain uses TRBV27 and TRBJ2-7; 8 positions match TRBD1. The V gene end was trimmed by 6 bases and the J gene end by 2 bases; junction bases not matched to a gene: 9. The CDR3 is 15 residues long. Germline loops: CDR1 MNHEY, CDR2 SMNVEV (reference sequence).

This chain links TRBV4-3 with TRBJ2-1; 11 bases agree with TRBD1. Trimming removed 2 bases from V and 6 bases from J; junction bases left unmatched: 3. The CDR3 spans 15 residues. Per the germline V gene, CDR1 is LGHNA and CDR2 is YSLEER. CDR3 residues: CASSQTGTGGNEQFF. For the CDR3, the DNA is TGCGCCAGCAGCCAAACCGGGACAGGGGGCAATGAGCAGTTCTTC.

This chain joins TRBV6-1 and TRBJ2-2, with 7 bases aligning to TRBD1. V lost 6 bases and J lost 5; bases outside the gene matches: 9. The CDR3 runs to 15 residues. CDR1 is MNHNS, CDR2 SASEGT, per germline. The DNA of the CDR3 is TGTGCCAGCAGCTTAGGACAGGTCGTTACCGGGGAGCTGTTTTTT. This encodes CASSLGQVVTGELFF.

This clone was observed a few times. This sequence joins TRBV27 and TRBJ2-7, with D possibly matching TRBD1 (6 bases). Germline loops: CDR1 MNHEY, CDR2 SMNVEV (reference sequence). This CDR3 has 16 amino acids. V lost 6 bases and J lost 6, with 24 bases in between. CDR3 loop: CASSLVSTGTKSEQYF. The CDR3 nucleotides are TGTGCCAGCAGCCTGGTCTCGACCGGGACAAAGAGCGAGCAGTACTTC.

The gene calls are TRBV5-8 and TRBJ2-5; D not resolved. This CDR3 comprises 13 residues. Trimming cost V 0 bases and J 1 base, with 4 bases left between them. From germline, CDR1 is SGHTS and CDR2 YDEGEE. CDR3: CASSLGLQETQYF. The CDR3 DNA reads TGTGCCAGCAGCTTGGGACTCCAAGAGACCCAGTACTTC.